This TCR beta chain was captured in a study of cytomegalovirus exposure and HLA in healthy donors. Amplification used 60 Vbeta primers and 13 Jbeta primers. The method was immunoSEQ multiplex PCR; TCRdb's version includes in-frame clones alone and lacks a portion of them. The table has a few hundred thousand clones, approximately 81% seen once. Trimming pared 3 bases from V and 0 bases from J, leaving 17 bases between. CDR3 length: 17 amino acids. CDR1 is LNHDA, CDR2 SQIVND, per germline (reference sequence). This receptor was identified in an older woman in good health and CMV-seropositive. Specimen: PBMCs. This chain connects TRBV19 to TRBJ1-2; no reliable D call. CDR3 in DNA: TGTGCCAGTAGTATTGGCGACCTACTATTGTCTAACTATGGCTACACCTTC. Translating gives CASSIGDLLLSNYGYTF.